These 21 T cell receptor beta chains share one sample of origin, sequenced in a study of beta chain features in type 1 diabetes. Antigens of these TCRs are unknown. TCRB transcripts that were expressed got sequenced, as all of the isolated RNA had been reverse transcribed. The table came from immunoSEQ multiplex PCR; TCRdb's copy has only in-frame clones and leaves some out. The profile shows roughly 250,000 clones, about a fifth of them singletons. Study-level findings and limits: In all four CD4+ subsets, TCRB CDR3 length was significantly, moderately reduced in type 1 diabetes.

Input material: naive CD4+ T cells from blood. The receptors derive from a woman in her thirties or forties with type 1 diabetes.

This clone was detected only a few times. The rearrangement uses TRBV25-1 and TRBJ2-1, with TRBD1 as a possible D gene (6 bases). Germline V gives CDR1 MGHDK, CDR2 SYGVNS. V was cut by 4 bases and J by 7 bases, with 14 bases left in between. CDR3 size: 14 residues. In DNA, the CDR3 is TGTGCCAGCAGTGGGACAGCCGACGGGAATGAGCAGTTCTTC. Its translation is CASSGTADGNEQFF.

The chain employs TRBV7-2 and TRBJ2-1, with 7 bases aligning to TRBD2. This CDR3 comprises 16 residues. J was trimmed by 7 bases and V by 5 bases; bases with no gene match: 14. Per germline, CDR1 SGHTA and CDR2 FQGNSA. CDR3 in DNA: TGTGCCAGCAGCCTCTTTGGGGGAGGGCCCTCGAATGAGCAGTTCTTC. Translating it yields CASSLFGGGPSNEQFF.

A few counts support this clone. The chain carries TRBV7-9 and TRBJ2-7; maybe TRBD1 (6 bases). This CDR3 is 15 amino acids long. Trimming stripped 1 base from V and 5 bases from J, with 15 bases between. The germline V gene has CDR1 SEHNR and CDR2 FQNEAQ (reference sequence). The chain's CDR3 is CASSLEAGEWHEQYF. The CDR3 bases are TGTGCCAGCAGCTTAGAGGCAGGGGAGTGGCACGAGCAGTACTTC.

The chain uses TRBV19 and TRBJ2-2, with 9 positions matching TRBD1. Trimming removed 3 bases from V and 4 bases from J; junction bases left unmatched: 6. CDR3 length equals 16 residues. Germline values: CDR1 LNHDA, CDR2 SQIVND (reference sequence). This CDR3 reads CASSIRTGARTGELFF. The CDR3 nucleotides read TGTGCCAGTAGTATTCGGACAGGGGCACGCACCGGGGAGCTGTTTTTT.

There are a few counts of this clone. The V and J genes are TRBV11-2 and TRBJ1-2; 8 bases are a match to TRBD1. From germline, CDR1 is SGHAT and CDR2 FQNNGV. J lost 1 base, V lost 7 bases, and 8 bases had no gene match. This CDR3 comprises 15 residues. CDR3 protein: CASKLQGGGNYGYTF. CDR3 bases: TGTGCCAGCAAACTACAGGGGGGAGGTAACTATGGCTACACCTTC.

The chain carries TRBV2 and TRBJ1-2; D possibly corresponds to TRBD1 (6 bases). Trimming pared 6 bases from V and 2 bases from J, leaving 10 bases between. Germline V gene sequence: CDR1 SNHLY, CDR2 FYNNEI. This CDR3 has 13 residues. The CDR3, as DNA: TGTGCCAGCAGGGGCGACAGGAACTATGGCTACACCTTC. Amino acid sequence: CASRGDRNYGYTF.

In its sample, this clone was seen a few times. CDR3 DNA: TGCAGCGTCGCTACCTTATTTGACACCGGGGAGCTGTTTTTT. As protein: CSVATLFDTGELFF. The chain carries TRBV29-1 and TRBJ2-2; D gene ambiguous. The CDR3 length is 14 residues. In germline, CDR1 is SQVTM, CDR2 ANQGSEA. Trimming shortened V by 6 bases and J by 3 bases, and 14 bases separated the two germline ends.

The rearrangement uses TRBV9 and TRBJ1-4; possibly TRBD1 for D (6 bases). V gave up 3 bases and J gave up 6 bases, with 15 bases separating them. Germline CDR1 and CDR2: SGDLS and YYNGEE. The CDR3 sequence is 15 residues long. The CDR3 loop is CASSAGTSRDEKLFF. CDR3 nucleotide sequence: TGTGCCAGCAGCGCCGGGACATCCCGGGATGAAAAACTGTTTTTT.

This clone appeared a single time. The same CDR3 is also encoded by other DNA sequences in this sample. V and J are TRBV29-1 and TRBJ2-7; 9 positions match TRBD1. Germline lookup yields CDR1 SQVTM and CDR2 ANQGSEA. The trim removed 6 bases at V and 3 bases at J, leaving 3 bases unmatched. This CDR3 is 12 amino acids long. This chain's CDR3 is CSVGTGSYEQYF. In DNA form, the CDR3 reads TGCAGCGTGGGGACAGGGAGCTACGAGCAGTACTTC.

CDR3: CASSLGDSHYGYTF. The CDR3 DNA is TGCGCCAGCAGCTTGGGGGACAGCCACTATGGCTACACCTTC. The V gene is TRBV5-1, the J gene TRBJ1-2; TRBD1 aligns across 7 bases. Germline V CDR1 and CDR2: SGHRS, YFSETQ. V shed 0 bases, J shed 3 bases, and the junction held 2 bases outside the gene matches. The CDR3 is 14 amino acids.

The chain has TRBV5-4 and TRBJ2-5; possibly TRBD2 for D (5 bases). The V gene's germline CDR1 is SGHNT and CDR2 YYREEE (reference sequence). The CDR3 loop spans 13 amino acids. V was clipped by 4 bases and J by 8 bases, with 15 bases between them. CDR3 sequence reads: CASSADYARTQYF. The DNA for the CDR3 is TGTGCCAGCAGCGCAGACTACGCCCGAACCCAGTACTTC.

In this sample, this clone turned up a few times. The chain links TRBV4-1 to TRBJ2-7, with TRBD2 identical over 8 bases. CDR1 and CDR2 from the germline V gene are MGHRA and YSYEKL. This CDR3 is 15 amino acids long. With V trimmed by 0 bases and J by 0 bases, 1 base remained unmatched. CDR3 DNA: TGCGCCAGCAGCCAAGAGGGACTAGTCTCCTACGAGCAGTACTTC. Encoded protein: CASSQEGLVSYEQYF.

This chain joins TRBV5-4 and TRBJ2-3; TRBD2 matches 15 bases. The CDR3 contains 16 residues. Per germline, CDR1 SGHNT and CDR2 YYREEE (reference sequence). V lost 4 bases, J lost 13 bases, and 13 bases stayed unmatched. CDR3 residues: CASSTPGTSGRSSEYF. CDR3 nucleotide sequence: TGTGCCAGCAGCACACCCGGGACTAGCGGGAGGTCCTCGGAGTATTTT.

The chain recombines TRBV9 with TRBJ1-5; 12 nucleotides line up with TRBD1. Germline CDR1 and CDR2: SGDLS and YYNGEE. Trimming removed 4 bases from V and 5 bases from J; junction bases left unmatched: 4. This CDR3 has 15 amino acids. CDR3 nucleotides: TGTGCCAGCAGCTACGGGACAGGGGGCCATCAGCCCCAGCATTTT. Protein sequence: CASSYGTGGHQPQHF.

The chain uses TRBV18 and TRBJ2-5, with no clear D. This CDR3 contains 15 residues. The germline CDR1 and CDR2 sequences are KGHSH and LQKENI. V shed 4 bases and J shed 2 bases, with 14 bases lying between them. CDR3 coding DNA: TGTGCCAGCTCACGAAACTCCCCTGTACAAGAGACCCAGTACTTC. Encoded protein: CASSRNSPVQETQYF.

This chain connects TRBV4-1 to TRBJ2-7; D is possibly TRBD2 (6 bases). This CDR3 comprises 15 residues. Per germline, CDR1 MGHRA and CDR2 YSYEKL. The V end lost 2 bases, the J end lost 3 bases, and 14 bases lay between the germline ends. Here the CDR3 reads CASSQWQGLNYEQYF. CDR3 bases: TGCGCCAGCAGCCAATGGCAGGGACTTAACTACGAGCAGTACTTC.

This clone was detected only a few times. This sequence joins TRBV7-3 and TRBJ2-5; TRBD2 might be the D (5 bases). V was pared by 5 bases and J by 4 bases, with 14 bases between. This CDR3 is 14 amino acids long. Germline V lookup: CDR1 SGHTA, CDR2 FQGTGA. CDR3 residues: CASSLGARGETQYF. In nucleotides, the CDR3 is TGTGCCAGCAGCCTAGGAGCTCGGGGAGAGACCCAGTACTTC. Variable domain in full (rest from reference TRBV7-3 and TRBJ2-5): GAGVSQTPSNKVTEKGKYVELRCDPISGHTALYWYRQSLGQGPEFLIYFQGTGAADDSGLPNDRFFAVRPEGSVSTLKIQRTERGDSAVYLCASSLGARGETQYFGPGTRLLVL.

V and J are TRBV18 and TRBJ2-5; tentative D call: TRBD1 (6 bases). V was clipped by 3 bases and J by 0 bases, with 14 bases between them. This CDR3 region has 16 residues. Germline CDR1 and CDR2: KGHSH and LQKENI. DNA for the CDR3: TGTGCCAGCTCACCTGGGACACCCCCGTACCAAGAGACCCAGTACTTC. Translation: CASSPGTPPYQETQYF.

The rearrangement links TRBV28 to TRBJ2-7; D might be TRBD1 (5 bases). V lost 5 bases, J lost 0 bases, and 14 bases lay in between. This CDR3 has 15 amino acids. The germline V gene encodes CDR1 MDHEN and CDR2 SYDVKM. CDR3 residues: CASSPGIQNSYEQYF. CDR3 coding DNA: TGTGCCAGCAGTCCAGGGATCCAGAACTCCTACGAGCAGTACTTC.

This clone occurred a few times. This rearrangement joins TRBV5-6 to TRBJ2-7; 10 bases are shared with TRBD1. J gave up 4 bases and V 6 bases, and 7 bases lay outside the gene matches. CDR1 is SGHDT, CDR2 YYEEEE, per germline. The CDR3 is made up of 14 amino acids. The CDR3 region is CASTPGTGAYEQYF. CDR3 DNA: TGTGCCAGCACCCCGGGGACAGGGGCATACGAGCAGTACTTC.

This chain joins TRBV6-6 and TRBJ1-5, with 7 positions matching TRBD1. In germline, CDR1 is MNHNY, CDR2 SVGAGI (reference sequence). CDR3 length: 14 amino acids. The V and J ends lost 6 bases and 4 bases, in that order; junction bases with no gene match: 6. CDR3 DNA sequence: TGTGCCAGCAGCTCCGGGACAGCTAATCAGCCCCAGCATTTT. Translating gives CASSSGTANQPQHF.